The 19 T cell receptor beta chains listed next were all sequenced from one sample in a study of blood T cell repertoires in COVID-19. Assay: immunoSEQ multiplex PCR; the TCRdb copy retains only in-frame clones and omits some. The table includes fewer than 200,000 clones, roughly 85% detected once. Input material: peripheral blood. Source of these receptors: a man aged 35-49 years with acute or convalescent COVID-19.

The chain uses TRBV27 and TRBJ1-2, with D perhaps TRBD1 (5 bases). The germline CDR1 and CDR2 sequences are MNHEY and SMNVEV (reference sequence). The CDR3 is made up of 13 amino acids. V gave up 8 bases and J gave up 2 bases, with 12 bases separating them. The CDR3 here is CASRSRQNYGYTF. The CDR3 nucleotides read TGTGCCAGCCGATCAAGACAGAACTATGGCTACACCTTC.

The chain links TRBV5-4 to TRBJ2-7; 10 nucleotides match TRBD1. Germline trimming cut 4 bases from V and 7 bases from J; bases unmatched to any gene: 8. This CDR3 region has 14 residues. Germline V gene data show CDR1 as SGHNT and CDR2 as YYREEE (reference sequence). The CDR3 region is CASSRGQGRGEQYF. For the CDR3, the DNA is TGTGCCAGCAGCCGGGGACAGGGGCGAGGAGAGCAGTACTTC. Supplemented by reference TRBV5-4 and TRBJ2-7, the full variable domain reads ETGVTQSPTHLIKTRGQQVTLRCSSQSGHNTVSWYQQALGQGPQFIFQYYREEENGRGNFPPRFSGLQFPNYSSELNVNALELDDSALYLCASSRGQGRGEQYFGPGTRLTVT.

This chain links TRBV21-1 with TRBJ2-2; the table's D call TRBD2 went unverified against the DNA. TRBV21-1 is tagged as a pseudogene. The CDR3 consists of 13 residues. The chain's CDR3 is CASTSGGPGELFF. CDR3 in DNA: TGTGCCAGCACCTCGGGGGGGCCTGGGGAGCTGTTTTTT.

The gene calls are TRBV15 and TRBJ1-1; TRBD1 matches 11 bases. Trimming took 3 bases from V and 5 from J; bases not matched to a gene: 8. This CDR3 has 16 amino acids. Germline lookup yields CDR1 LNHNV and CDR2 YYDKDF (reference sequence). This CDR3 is CATSRPGTGGLTEAFF. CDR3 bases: TGTGCCACCAGCAGGCCCGGGACAGGGGGTCTTACTGAAGCTTTCTTT.

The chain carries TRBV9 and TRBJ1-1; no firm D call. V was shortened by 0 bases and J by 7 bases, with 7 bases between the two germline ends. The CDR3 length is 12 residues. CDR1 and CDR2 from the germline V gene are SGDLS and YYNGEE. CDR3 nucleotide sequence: TGTGCCAGCAGCGTAGACCGGGGTGAAGCTTTCTTT. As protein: CASSVDRGEAFF. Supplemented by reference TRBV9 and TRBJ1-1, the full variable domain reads DSGVTQTPKHLITATGQRVTLRCSPRSGDLSVYWYQQSLDQGLQFLIQYYNGEERAKGNILERFSAQQFPDLHSELNLSSLELGDSALYFCASSVDRGEAFFGQGTRLTVV.

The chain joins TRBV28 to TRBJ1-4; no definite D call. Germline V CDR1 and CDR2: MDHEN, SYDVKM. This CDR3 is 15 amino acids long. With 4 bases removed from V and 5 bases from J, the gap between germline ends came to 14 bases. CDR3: CASSSRGARNEKLFF. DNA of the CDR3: TGTGCCAGCAGTTCCCGGGGTGCCCGGAATGAAAAACTGTTTTTT.

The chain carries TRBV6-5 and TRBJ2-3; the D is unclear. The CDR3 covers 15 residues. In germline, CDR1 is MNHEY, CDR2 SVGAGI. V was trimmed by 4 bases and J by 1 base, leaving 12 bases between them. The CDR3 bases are TGTGCCAGCAGTTCGACTCGGCTAGGCACAGATACGCAGTATTTT. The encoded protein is CASSSTRLGTDTQYF.

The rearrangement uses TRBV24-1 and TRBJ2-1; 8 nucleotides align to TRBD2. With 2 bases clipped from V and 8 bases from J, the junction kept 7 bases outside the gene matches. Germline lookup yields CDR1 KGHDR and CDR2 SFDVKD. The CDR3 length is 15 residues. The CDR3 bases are TGTGCCACCAGTGATTCCGGGGGGGGCCTCTATGAGCAGTTCTTC. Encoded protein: CATSDSGGGLYEQFF.

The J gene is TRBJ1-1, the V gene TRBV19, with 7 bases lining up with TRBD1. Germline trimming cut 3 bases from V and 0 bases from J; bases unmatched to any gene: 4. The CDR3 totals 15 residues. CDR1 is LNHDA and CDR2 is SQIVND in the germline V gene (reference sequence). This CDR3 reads CASSIHRGLNTEAFF. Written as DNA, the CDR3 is TGTGCCAGTAGTATCCACAGGGGATTGAACACTGAAGCTTTCTTT.

Here the CDR3 DNA reads TGTGCCAGCAGTGACCCTTTACAGGGGGCCCATGGCTACACCTTC. Protein: CASSDPLQGAHGYTF. This chain joins TRBV6-1 and TRBJ1-2, with 9 bases identical to TRBD1. Trimming cost V 3 bases and J 6 bases; bases outside gene matches: 8. Germline V gene lookup returns CDR1 MNHNS and CDR2 SASEGT. This CDR3 contains 15 residues.

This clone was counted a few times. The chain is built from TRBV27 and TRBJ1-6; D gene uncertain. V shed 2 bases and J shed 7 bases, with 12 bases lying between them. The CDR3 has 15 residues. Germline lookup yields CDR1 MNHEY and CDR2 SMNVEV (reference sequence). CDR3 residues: CASSLRLSRNSPLHF. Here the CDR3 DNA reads TGTGCCAGCAGTTTACGGTTATCGAGGAATTCACCCCTCCACTTT.

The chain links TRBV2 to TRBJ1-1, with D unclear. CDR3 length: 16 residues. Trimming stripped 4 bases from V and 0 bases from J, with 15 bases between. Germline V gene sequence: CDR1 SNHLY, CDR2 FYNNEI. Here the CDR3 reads CASSVWQVNMNTEAFF. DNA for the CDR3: TGTGCCAGCAGTGTATGGCAGGTCAACATGAACACTGAAGCTTTCTTT. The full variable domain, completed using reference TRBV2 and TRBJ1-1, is EPEVTQTPSHQVTQMGQEVILRCVPISNHLYFYWYRQILGQKVEFLVSFYNNEISEKSEIFDDQFSVERPDGSNFTLKIRSTKLEDSAMYFCASSVWQVNMNTEAFFGQGTRLTVV.

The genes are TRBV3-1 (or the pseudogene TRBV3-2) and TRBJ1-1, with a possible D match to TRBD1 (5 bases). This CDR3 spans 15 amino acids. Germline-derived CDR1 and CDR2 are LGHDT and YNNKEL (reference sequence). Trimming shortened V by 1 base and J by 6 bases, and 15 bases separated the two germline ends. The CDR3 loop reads CASSQGGAGTSEAFF. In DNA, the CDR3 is TGTGCCAGCAGCCAAGGAGGGGCGGGGACCTCTGAAGCTTTCTTT.

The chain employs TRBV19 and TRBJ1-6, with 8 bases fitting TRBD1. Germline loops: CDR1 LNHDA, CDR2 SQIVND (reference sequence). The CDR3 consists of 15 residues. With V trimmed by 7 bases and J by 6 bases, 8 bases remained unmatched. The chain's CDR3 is CASTPEDRANSPLHF. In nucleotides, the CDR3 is TGTGCCAGTACTCCCGAGGACAGGGCTAATTCACCCCTCCACTTT.

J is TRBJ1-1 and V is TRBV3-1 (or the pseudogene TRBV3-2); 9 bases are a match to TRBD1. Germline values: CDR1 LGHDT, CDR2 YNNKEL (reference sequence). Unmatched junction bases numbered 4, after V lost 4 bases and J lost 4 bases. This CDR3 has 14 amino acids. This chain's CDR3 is CASSRQGDVTEAFF. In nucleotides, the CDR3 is TGTGCCAGCAGCCGACAGGGGGATGTCACTGAAGCTTTCTTT.

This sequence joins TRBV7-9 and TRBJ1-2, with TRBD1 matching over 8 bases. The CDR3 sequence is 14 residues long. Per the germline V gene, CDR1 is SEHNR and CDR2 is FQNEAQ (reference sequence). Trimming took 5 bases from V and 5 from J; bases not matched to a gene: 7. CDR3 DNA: TGTGCCAGCAGCAGTGGACAGGGCCCGTATGGCTACACCTTC. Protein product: CASSSGQGPYGYTF. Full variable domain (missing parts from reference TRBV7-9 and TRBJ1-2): DTGVSQNPRHKITKRGQNVTFRCDPISEHNRLYWYRQTLGQGPEFLTYFQNEAQLEKSRLLSDRFSAERPKGSFSTLEIQRTEQGDSAMYLCASSSGQGPYGYTFGSGTRLTVV.

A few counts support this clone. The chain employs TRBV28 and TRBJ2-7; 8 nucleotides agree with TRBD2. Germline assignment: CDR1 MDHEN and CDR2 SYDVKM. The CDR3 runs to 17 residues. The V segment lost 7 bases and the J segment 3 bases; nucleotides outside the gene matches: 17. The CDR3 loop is CASTYVIGRGGNYEQYF. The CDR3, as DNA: TGTGCCAGCACCTACGTGATCGGTCGGGGGGGCAACTACGAGCAGTACTTC.

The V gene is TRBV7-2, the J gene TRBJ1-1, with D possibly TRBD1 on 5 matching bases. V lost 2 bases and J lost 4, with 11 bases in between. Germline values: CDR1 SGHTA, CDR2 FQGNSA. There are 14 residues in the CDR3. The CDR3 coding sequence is TGTGCCAGCAGCTTAAATCAAGGGGCCACTGAAGCTTTCTTT. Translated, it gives CASSLNQGATEAFF. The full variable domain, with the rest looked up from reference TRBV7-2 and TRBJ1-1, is GAGVSQSPSNKVTEKGKDVELRCDPISGHTALYWYRQSLGQGLEFLIYFQGNSAPDKSGLPSDRFSAERTGGSVSTLTIQRTQQEDSAVYLCASSLNQGATEAFFGQGTRLTVV.

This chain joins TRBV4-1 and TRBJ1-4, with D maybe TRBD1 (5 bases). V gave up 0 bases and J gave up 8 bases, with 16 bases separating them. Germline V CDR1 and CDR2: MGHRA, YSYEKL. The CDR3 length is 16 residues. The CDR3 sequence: CASSQDFRVVGEKLFF. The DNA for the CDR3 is TGCGCCAGCAGCCAAGACTTCAGGGTTGTAGGGGAAAAACTGTTTTTT.